This T cell receptor beta chain comes out of a study of shared clonotypes between healthy human individuals. CDR1 is PRHDT and CDR2 is FYEKMQ in the germline V gene (reference sequence). Germline trimming cut 5 bases from V and 6 bases from J; bases unmatched to any gene: 11. This CDR3 is 17 amino acids long. Nashville, Tennessee was home to all donors, who were Caucasian adults. Method: immunoSEQ multiplex PCR; TCRdb's copy keeps in-frame clones and lacks some. The sample records some 500,000 clones, approximately 95% being singletons. V usage is TRBV13 and J usage is TRBJ2-2, with TRBD2 matching 11 bases. The sample consisted of naive CD4+ T cells sorted from blood. Subset of the sample: CD45RA+ positively selected. The sequence was collected from a woman between 25 and 40 years old in good health. CDR3 sequence (DNA): TGTGCCAGCAGCCTTCCTGATACTAGCGGGAGCCCCGGGGAGCTGTTTTTT. It codes for CASSLPDTSGSPGELFF.